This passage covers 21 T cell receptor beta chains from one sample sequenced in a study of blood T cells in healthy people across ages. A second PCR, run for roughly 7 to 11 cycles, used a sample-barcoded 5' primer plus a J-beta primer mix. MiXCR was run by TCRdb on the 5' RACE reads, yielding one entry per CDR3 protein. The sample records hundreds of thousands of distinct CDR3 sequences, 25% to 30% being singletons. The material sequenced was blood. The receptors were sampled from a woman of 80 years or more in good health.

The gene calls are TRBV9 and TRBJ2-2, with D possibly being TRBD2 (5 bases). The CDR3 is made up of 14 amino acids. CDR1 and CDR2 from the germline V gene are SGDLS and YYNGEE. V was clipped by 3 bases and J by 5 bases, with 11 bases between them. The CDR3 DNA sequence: TGTGCCAGCAGCGGGACGCGCGGGACCGGGGAGCTGTTTTTT. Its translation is CASSGTRGTGELFF.

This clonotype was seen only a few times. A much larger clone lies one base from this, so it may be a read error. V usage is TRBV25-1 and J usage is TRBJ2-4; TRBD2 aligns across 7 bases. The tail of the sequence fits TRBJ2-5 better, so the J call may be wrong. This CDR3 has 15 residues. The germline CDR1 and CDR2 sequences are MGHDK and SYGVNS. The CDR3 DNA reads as TGTGCCAGCAGGGGACGAGCGGGGCTCCAAGAGACCCAGTACTTC. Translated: CASRGRAGLQETQYF.

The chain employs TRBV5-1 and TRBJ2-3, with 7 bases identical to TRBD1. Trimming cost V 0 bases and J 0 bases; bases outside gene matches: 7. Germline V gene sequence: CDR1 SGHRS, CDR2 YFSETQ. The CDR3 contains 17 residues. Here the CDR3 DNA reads TGCGCCAGCAGCTTGGCCATCGGACAGGCTAGCACAGATACGCAGTATTTT. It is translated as CASSLAIGQASTDTQYF.

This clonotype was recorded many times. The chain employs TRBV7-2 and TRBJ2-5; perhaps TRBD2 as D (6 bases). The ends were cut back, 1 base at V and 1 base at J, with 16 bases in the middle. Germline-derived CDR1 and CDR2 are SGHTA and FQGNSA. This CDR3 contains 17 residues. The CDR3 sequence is CASSLESRGWGQETQYF. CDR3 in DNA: TGTGCCAGCAGCTTAGAGTCTCGGGGGTGGGGCCAAGAGACCCAGTACTTC.

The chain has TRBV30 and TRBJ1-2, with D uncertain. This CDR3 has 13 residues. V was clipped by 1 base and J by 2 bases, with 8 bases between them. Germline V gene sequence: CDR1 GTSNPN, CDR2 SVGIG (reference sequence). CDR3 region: CAWSAQRNYGYTF. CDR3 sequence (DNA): TGTGCCTGGAGTGCCCAGAGAAACTATGGCTACACCTTC.

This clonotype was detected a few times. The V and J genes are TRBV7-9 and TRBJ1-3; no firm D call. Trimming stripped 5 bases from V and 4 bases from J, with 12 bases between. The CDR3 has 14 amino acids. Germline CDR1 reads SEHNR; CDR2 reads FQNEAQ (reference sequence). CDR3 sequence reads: CASSPPGGGNTIYF. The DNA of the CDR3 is TGTGCCAGCAGCCCCCCAGGAGGGGGAAACACCATATATTTT.

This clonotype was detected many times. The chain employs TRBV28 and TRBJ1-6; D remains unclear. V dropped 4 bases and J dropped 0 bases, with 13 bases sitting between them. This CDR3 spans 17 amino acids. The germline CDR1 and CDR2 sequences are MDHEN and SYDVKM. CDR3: CASSSPSGSSYNSPLHF. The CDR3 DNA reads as TGTGCCAGCAGTTCCCCCTCGGGGAGCTCCTATAATTCACCCCTCCACTTT.

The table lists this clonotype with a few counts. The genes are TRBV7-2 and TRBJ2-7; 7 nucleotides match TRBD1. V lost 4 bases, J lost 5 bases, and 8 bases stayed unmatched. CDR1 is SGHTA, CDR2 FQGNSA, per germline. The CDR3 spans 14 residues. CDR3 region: CASSSQGVINEQYF. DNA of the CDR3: TGTGCCAGCAGCTCGCAGGGGGTCATCAACGAGCAGTACTTC.

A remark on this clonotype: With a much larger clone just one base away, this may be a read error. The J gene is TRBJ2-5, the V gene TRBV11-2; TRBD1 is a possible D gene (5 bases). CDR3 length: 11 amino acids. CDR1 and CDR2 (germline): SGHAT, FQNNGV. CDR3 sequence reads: CAGSSRQNQYF. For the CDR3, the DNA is TGTGCCGGCAGCAGTCGACAGAACCAGTACTTC.

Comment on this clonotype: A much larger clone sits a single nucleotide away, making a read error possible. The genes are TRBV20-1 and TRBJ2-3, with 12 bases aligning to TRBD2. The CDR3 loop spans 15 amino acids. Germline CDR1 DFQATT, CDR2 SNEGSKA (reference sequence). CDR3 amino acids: CSARLAGGATDTRYF. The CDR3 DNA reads TGCAGTGCTAGACTAGCGGGGGGGGCCACAGATACGCGGTATTTT.

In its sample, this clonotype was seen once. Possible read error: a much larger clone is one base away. The CDR3 sequence is CASSKGDPYYEQYF. In DNA, the CDR3 is TGTGCCAGCAGTAAAGGTGACCCTTACTACGAGCAGTACTTC. This sequence joins TRBV2 and TRBJ2-7; D is unresolved. Germline-derived CDR1 and CDR2 are SNHLY and FYNNEI. Trimming took 5 bases from V and 3 from J, leaving 14 bases between them. The CDR3 runs 14 residues. Filled out from reference TRBV2 and TRBJ2-7, the complete variable domain reads EPEVTQTPSHQVTQMGQEVILRCVPISNHLYFYWYRQILGQKVEFLVSFYNNEISEKSEIFDDQFSVERPDGSNFTLKIRSTKLEDSAMYFCASSKGDPYYEQYFGPGTRLTVT.

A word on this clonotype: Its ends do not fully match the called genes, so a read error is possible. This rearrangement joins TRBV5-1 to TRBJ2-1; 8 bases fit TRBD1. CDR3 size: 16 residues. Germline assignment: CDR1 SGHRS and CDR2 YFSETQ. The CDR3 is CAGSSGDRLITDEQFF. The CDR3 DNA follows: TGCGCCGGCAGCTCGGGGGACAGGCTGATTACTGACGAGCAGTTCTTC.

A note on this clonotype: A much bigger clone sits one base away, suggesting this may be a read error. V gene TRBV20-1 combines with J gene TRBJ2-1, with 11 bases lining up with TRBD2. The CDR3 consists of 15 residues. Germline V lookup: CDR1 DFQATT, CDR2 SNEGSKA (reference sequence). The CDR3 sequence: CSARVSSGGYDEQFF. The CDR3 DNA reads TGCAGTGCCAGAGTCTCTAGCGGGGGGTACGATGAGCAGTTCTTC.

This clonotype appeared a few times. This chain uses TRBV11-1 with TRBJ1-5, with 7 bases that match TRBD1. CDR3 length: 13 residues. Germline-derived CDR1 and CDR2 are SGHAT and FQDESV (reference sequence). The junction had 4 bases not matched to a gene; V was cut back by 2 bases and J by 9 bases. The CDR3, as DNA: TGTGCCAGCAGCTTACAGGGGGGAGCGCCCCAGCATTTT. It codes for CASSLQGGAPQHF.

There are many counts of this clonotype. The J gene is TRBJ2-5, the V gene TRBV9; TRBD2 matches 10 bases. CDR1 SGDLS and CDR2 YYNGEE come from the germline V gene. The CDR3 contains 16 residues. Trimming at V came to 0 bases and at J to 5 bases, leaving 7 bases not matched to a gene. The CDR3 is CASSVVSGGDAETQYF. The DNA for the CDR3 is TGTGCCAGCAGCGTAGTCAGCGGGGGGGACGCTGAGACCCAGTACTTC.

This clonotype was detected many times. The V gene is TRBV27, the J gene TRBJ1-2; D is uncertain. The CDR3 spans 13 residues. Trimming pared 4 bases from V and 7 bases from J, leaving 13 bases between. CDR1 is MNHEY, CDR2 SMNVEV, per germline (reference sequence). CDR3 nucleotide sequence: TGTGCCAGCAGTTCCCTGGACCTCCGTGGCTACACCTTC. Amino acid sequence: CASSSLDLRGYTF.

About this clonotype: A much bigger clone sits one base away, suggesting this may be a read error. This chain's CDR3 is CASSCVPGGNEQFF. The DNA of the CDR3 is TGTGCCAGCAGTTGTGTCCCGGGGGGCAATGAGCAGTTCTTC. The rearrangement uses TRBV12-3 or TRBV12-4 and TRBJ2-1; 7 bases agree with TRBD2. The CDR3 is 14 amino acids. The V segment lost 4 bases and the J segment 6 bases; nucleotides outside the gene matches: 6.

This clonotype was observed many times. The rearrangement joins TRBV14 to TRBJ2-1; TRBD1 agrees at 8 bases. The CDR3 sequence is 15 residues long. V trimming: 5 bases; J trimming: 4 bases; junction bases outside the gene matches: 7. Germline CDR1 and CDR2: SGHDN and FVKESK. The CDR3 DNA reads TGTGCCAGCAGCAAGACAGGGGCGCGTTACAATGAGCAGTTCTTC. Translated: CASSKTGARYNEQFF. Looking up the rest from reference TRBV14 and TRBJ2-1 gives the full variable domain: EAGVTQFPSHSVIEKGQTVTLRCDPISGHDNLYWYRRVMGKEIKFLLHFVKESKQDESGMPNNRFLAERTGGTYSTLKVQPAELEDSGVYFCASSKTGARYNEQFFGPGTRLTVL.

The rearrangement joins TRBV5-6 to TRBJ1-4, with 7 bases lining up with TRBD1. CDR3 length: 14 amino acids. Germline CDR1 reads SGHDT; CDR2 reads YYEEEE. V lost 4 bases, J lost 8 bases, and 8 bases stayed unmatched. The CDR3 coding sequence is TGTGCCAGCAGCCGGAGAGGGGGCGGCGAAAAACTGTTTTTT. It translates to CASSRRGGGEKLFF.

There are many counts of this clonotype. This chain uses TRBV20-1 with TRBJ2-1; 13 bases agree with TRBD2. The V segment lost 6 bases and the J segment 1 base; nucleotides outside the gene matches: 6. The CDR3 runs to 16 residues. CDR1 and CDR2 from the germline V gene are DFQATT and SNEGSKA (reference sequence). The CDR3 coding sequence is TGCAGTGCCACACGACTAGCGGGGGGTTCCTACAATGAGCAGTTCTTC. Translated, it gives CSATRLAGGSYNEQFF.

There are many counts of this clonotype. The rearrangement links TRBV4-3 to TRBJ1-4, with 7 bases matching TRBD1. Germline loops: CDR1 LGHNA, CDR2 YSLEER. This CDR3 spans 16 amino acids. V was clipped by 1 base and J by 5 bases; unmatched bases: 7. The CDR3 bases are TGCGCCAGCAGCCAAGGACAGGGCGAACTAAATGAAAAACTGTTTTTT. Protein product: CASSQGQGELNEKLFF.